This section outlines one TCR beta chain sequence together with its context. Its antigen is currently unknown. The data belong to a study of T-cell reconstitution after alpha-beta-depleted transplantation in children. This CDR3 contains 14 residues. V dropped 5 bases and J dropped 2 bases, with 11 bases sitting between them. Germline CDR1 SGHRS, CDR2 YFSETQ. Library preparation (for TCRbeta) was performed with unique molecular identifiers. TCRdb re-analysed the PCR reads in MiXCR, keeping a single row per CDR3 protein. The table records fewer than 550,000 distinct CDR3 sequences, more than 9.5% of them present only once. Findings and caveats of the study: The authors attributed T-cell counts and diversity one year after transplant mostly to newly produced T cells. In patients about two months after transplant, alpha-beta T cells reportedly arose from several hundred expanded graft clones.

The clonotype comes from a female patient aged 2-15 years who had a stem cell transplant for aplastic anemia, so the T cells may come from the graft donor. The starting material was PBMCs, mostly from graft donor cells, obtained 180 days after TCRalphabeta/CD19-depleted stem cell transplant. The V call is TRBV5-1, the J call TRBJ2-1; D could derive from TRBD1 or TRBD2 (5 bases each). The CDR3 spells CASSRLGPYNEQFF. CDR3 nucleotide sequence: TGCGCCAGCAGTCGTTTGGGACCCTACAATGAGCAGTTCTTC.